These T cell receptor beta chains were read from a single sample in a study of naive and memory T cell subsets. A single record per CDR3 protein comes from TCRdb applying MiXCR to the UMI-ligation and nested PCR reads. The table records around 29,000 distinct CDR3 sequences, approximately 12% of them present only once. The specimen sequenced was effector memory CD4+ T cells from blood. The receptors here all came from a human donor in good health. The CDR3 runs from the conserved cysteine through the conserved F or W. The D gene is left open where the match is weak. Expanded clones are given a class, and other clones once, few, many or no size at all.

d_gene,v_gene,j_gene,abundance,CDR3aa,CDR3nt
NA,TRBV18,TRBJ2-5,many,CASSPGRSPETQYF,TGTGCCAGCTCACCGGGACGCTCGCCGGAGACCCAGTACTTC
NA,TRBV12-3/TRBV12-4,TRBJ1-3,once,CASSTQASGNTIYF,TGTGCCAGCAGTACACAAGCCTCTGGAAACACCATATATTTT
NA,TRBV4-3,TRBJ1-6,NA,CASSQEGGGAPLHF,TGCGCCAGCAGCCAAGAGGGGGGGGGGGCACCCCTCCACTTT
TRBD2,TRBV6-2/TRBV6-3,TRBJ2-1,NA,CASRSGGPPGEQFF,TGTGCCAGCCGAAGCGGGGGCCCCCCCGGTGAGCAGTTCTTC
NA,TRBV10-3,TRBJ2-1,many,CAIAKDGTDNERQFF,TGTGCCATCGCAAAAGACGGGACGGATAATGAGAGGCAGTTCTTC
TRBD1,TRBV4-3,TRBJ2-5,many,CASSQGQGAWVETQYF,TGCGCCAGCAGCCAGGGACAGGGGGCATGGGTAGAGACCCAGTACTTC
NA,TRBV18,TRBJ2-5,many,CASSPRGNTQETQYF,TGTGCCAGCTCACCCCGAGGGAATACCCAAGAGACCCAGTACTTC
TRBD2,TRBV20-1,TRBJ2-5,many,CSASLTGGLETQYF,TGCAGTGCTAGTTTAACGGGGGGTTTGGAGACCCAGTACTTC
NA,TRBV15,TRBJ1-6,many,CATSRDFPAQSNSPLHF,TGTGCCACCAGCAGAGATTTTCCAGCGCAGAGTAATTCACCCCTCCACTTT
TRBD1,TRBV5-5,TRBJ2-1,few,CASSPLPDRGRYNEQFF,TGTGCCAGCAGCCCCCTACCCGACAGGGGGAGGTACAATGAGCAGTTCTTC
NA,TRBV7-2,TRBJ2-1,NA,CASSLAVEQFF,TGTGCCAGCAGCTTAGCCGTGGAGCAGTTCTTC
TRBD2,TRBV7-8,TRBJ2-1,many,CASSTRTSGNEQFF,TGTGCCAGCAGCACCAGGACTAGCGGTAATGAGCAGTTCTTC
TRBD1,TRBV28,TRBJ2-1,few,CASTRTGGYNEQFF,TGTGCCAGCACCCGGACAGGGGGCTACAATGAGCAGTTCTTC
NA,TRBV7-9,TRBJ1-1,NA,CASSWDATNTEAFF,TGTGCCAGCAGCTGGGATGCAACGAACACTGAAGCTTTCTTT
NA,TRBV14,TRBJ2-7,NA,CASSQESRGSEQYF,TGTGCCAGCAGCCAAGAATCTAGGGGAAGCGAGCAGTACTTC
NA,TRBV20-1,TRBJ1-6,many,CSAGGQSDNSPLHF,TGCAGTGCCGGAGGGCAGAGCGATAATTCACCCCTCCACTTT
NA,TRBV12-3/TRBV12-4,TRBJ2-7,medium-sized,CASSSYLGEQYF,TGTGCCAGCAGTTCCTACTTGGGTGAGCAGTACTTC
TRBD1,TRBV6-2/TRBV6-3,TRBJ1-2,few,CASSRTGRDYGYTF,TGTGCCAGCAGTCGGACAGGGAGAGACTATGGCTACACCTTC
NA,TRBV28,TRBJ1-6,few,CASSFGNQNSPLHF,TGTGCCAGCAGTTTCGGTAACCAGAATTCACCCCTCCACTTT
TRBD2,TRBV28,TRBJ2-3,NA,CASSPSAGRADTQYF,TGTGCCAGCAGCCCCTCCGCCGGGAGGGCAGATACGCAGTATTTT
TRBD1,TRBV20-1,TRBJ1-6,NA,CSARTGVTNSPLHF,TGCAGTGCTAGAACAGGGGTTACTAATTCACCCCTCCACTTT
NA,TRBV5-1,TRBJ1-5,NA,CASSPGPNNQPQHF,TGCGCCAGCAGCCCTGGACCGAACAATCAGCCCCAGCATTTT
NA,TRBV28,TRBJ2-5,NA,CASRPVDRLQETQYF,TGTGCCAGCAGACCAGTTGACAGGTTACAAGAGACCCAGTACTTC